Sequencing of this T cell receptor (beta chain) was carried out in a study of T cells after yellow fever vaccination. Study-level points and caveats: The booster response re-showed most primary clones: around 97% CD4, 88% CD8. Clonotypes found in both CD4 and CD8 compartments made up a small share. Weaker in magnitude, the secondary response showed a faster peak on day 5 versus 15.

UMIs and a universal primer site were added when TCR cDNA was made by 5'RACE template switching. TCRdb itself ran the 5' RACE reads through MiXCR, one entry per CDR3 protein. In the table there are 550,000 to 750,000 distinct CDR3 sequences, roughly 13% of which are singletons. In germline, CDR1 is SGHDT, CDR2 YYEEEE. V trimming: 5 bases; J trimming: 5 bases; junction bases outside the gene matches: 6. CDR3 length equals 13 residues. The sample holds a few counts of this clonotype. Its specificity is not known. This receptor was obtained from a man younger than 45 who received the YFV17D yellow fever vaccine. V usage is TRBV5-6 and J usage is TRBJ1-2, with TRBD1 matching 7 bases. The source was PBMCs, collected on the day of the yellow fever booster vaccination. The CDR3 DNA is TGTGCCAGCAGGCGTACAGGGGTTTATGGCTACACCTTC. Its translation: CASRRTGVYGYTF.